This T cell receptor beta chain comes out of a study of T-cell reconstitution after alpha-beta-depleted transplantation in children. The study, taken as a whole, reports: T-cell counts and diversity at one year following transplant were attributed mainly to newly produced T cells. In some patients, recipient T cells and intrathymic progenitors surviving conditioning explained high day-60 diversity. By about two months after transplant, alpha-beta T cells reportedly arose from several hundred graft clones that had expanded.

A library of TCRbeta sequences, prepared with unique molecular identifiers, was generated. TCRdb fed the PCR reads into MiXCR, producing one record per CDR3 protein. There are approximately 270,000 distinct CDR3 sequences in the sample; 24% occur only once, and roughly 5% lies in the top ten. Germline V gene sequence: CDR1 SGHRS, CDR2 YFSETQ. V lost 4 bases and J lost 2, with 13 bases in between. CDR3 size: 15 residues. This clonotype has a handful of counts. Its antigen is still unknown. This material consisted of PBMCs, mostly from graft donor cells, taken 360 days after TCRalphabeta/CD19-depleted stem cell transplant. The clonotype comes from a female patient between 2 and 10 years old who had a stem cell transplant for congenital amegakaryocytic thrombocytopenia, so the T cells may come from the graft donor. This chain joins TRBV5-1 and TRBJ2-1, with D tentatively TRBD1 (7 bases). The CDR3 spells CASSLPGGTYNEQFF. CDR3 nucleotide sequence: TGCGCCAGCAGCCTCCCAGGGGGGACCTACAATGAGCAGTTCTTC.